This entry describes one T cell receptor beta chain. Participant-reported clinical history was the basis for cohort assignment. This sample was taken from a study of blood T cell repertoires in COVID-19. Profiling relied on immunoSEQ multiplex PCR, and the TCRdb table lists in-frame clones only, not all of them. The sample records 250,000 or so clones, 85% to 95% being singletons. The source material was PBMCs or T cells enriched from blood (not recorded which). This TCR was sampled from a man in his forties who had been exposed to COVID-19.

The CDR3 DNA reads as TGTGCCAGCAGTTTGGGGACAGGGATCACTGAAGCTTTCTTT. The encoded protein is CASSLGTGITEAFF. The genes are TRBV28 and TRBJ1-1; 9 nucleotides line up with TRBD1. V lost 3 bases and J lost 4; bases outside the gene matches: 3. The CDR3 is 14 amino acids. Per the germline V gene, CDR1 is MDHEN and CDR2 is SYDVKM.